This T cell receptor (beta chain) was observed in a study of T cells in Graves' hyperthyroidism and ophthalmopathy. Study context: Prior to any treatment, at the point of initial diagnosis, peripheral blood was collected.

Researchers took RNA transcripts and amplified the TCR beta CDR3 regions from them. HTBI primers were used for first-round RT-PCR of the TCR CDR3. TCRdb reprocessed the multiplex PCR reads via MiXCR and lists one record per CDR3 protein. The sample yields fewer than 850,000 distinct CDR3 sequences, roughly 17% seen once. This clonotype was picked up one time. The CDR3 sequence is 12 residues long. Germline lookup yields CDR1 MDHEN and CDR2 SYDVKM. V shed 8 bases and J shed 7 bases, with 14 bases lying between them. This receptor was obtained from a man aged 50 or older with Graves' hyperthyroidism. The chain joins TRBV28 to TRBJ1-2; a possible D gene is TRBD1 (6 bases). The specimen sequenced was blood. This chain's CDR3 is CASGSTGGGYTF. The CDR3 coding sequence is TGTGCCAGCGGCTCGACAGGCGGTGGCTACACCTTC.